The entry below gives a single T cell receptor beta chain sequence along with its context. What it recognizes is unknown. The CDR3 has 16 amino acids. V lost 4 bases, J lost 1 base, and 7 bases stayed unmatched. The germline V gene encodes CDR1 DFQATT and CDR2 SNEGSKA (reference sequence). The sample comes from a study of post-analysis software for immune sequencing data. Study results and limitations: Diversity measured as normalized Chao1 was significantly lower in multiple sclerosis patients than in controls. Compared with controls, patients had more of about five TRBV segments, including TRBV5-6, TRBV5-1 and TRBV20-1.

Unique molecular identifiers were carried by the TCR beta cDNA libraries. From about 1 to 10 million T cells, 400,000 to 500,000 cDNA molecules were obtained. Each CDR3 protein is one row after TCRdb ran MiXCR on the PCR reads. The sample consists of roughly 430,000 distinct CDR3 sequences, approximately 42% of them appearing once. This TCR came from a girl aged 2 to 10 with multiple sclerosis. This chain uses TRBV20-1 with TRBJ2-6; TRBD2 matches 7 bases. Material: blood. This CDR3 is CSATGGWGSGANVLTF. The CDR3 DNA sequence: TGCAGTGCTACGGGGGGTTGGGGATCTGGGGCCAACGTCCTGACTTTC.